Listed below are T cell receptor beta chains from one sample, sequenced in a study of OX40 agonist ivuxolimab in advanced cancers. Method: immunoSEQ multiplex PCR; TCRdb's copy keeps in-frame clones and lacks some. The profile shows roughly 87,000 clones, roughly 93% of them singletons. The sequencing used CD4+ or CD8+ T cells sorted from blood, collected in a trial of the OX40 agonist ivuxolimab. These receptors were taken from an adult with an advanced solid tumor such as melanoma, head and neck, liver or kidney cancer. Each CDR3 is given with its conserved first and last residue. D genes are given only for firm matches. Some rows have no size entry. The others give once, few or many, or a class for an expanded clone.

NA | TRBJ1-5 | 14 | once | TRBV30 | TGTGCCTGGAGTGTGCCAGGGAACAATCAGCCCCAGCATTTT | CAWSVPGNNQPQHF
NA | TRBJ2-7 | 15 | few | TRBV5-6 | TGTGCCAGCAGCTCCGGCCCAGGGGCCACCTACGAGCAGTACTTC | CASSSGPGATYEQYF
TRBD2 | TRBJ2-7 | 15 | NA | TRBV5-1 | TGCGCCAGCTGTCCTTCCTTAGCGGGCCCCTACGAGCAGTACTTC | CASCPSLAGPYEQYF
NA | TRBJ2-3 | 13 | NA | TRBV12-5 | TGTGCTAGTGGTTTGATACGGGGAGATACGCAGTATTTT | CASGLIRGDTQYF
TRBD2 | TRBJ2-5 | 14 | NA | TRBV9 | TGTGCCAGCAGCCCGGCCGTGCGGGGGGAGACCCAGTACTTC | CASSPAVRGETQYF
TRBD1 | TRBJ1-1 | 16 | NA | TRBV5-1 | TGCGCCAGCAGCCTTTCTCCTGGACAGGGATCCACTGAAGCTTTCTTT | CASSLSPGQGSTEAFF
NA | TRBJ1-5 | 14 | few | TRBV28 | TGTGCCAGCAGCCCTACCGGGCCGTATCAGCCCCAGCATTTT | CASSPTGPYQPQHF
NA | TRBJ2-1 | 15 | NA | TRBV5-6 | TGTGCCAGCAGCTTTTCGCAGGGAATTTACAATGAGCAGTTCTTC | CASSFSQGIYNEQFF
TRBD2 | TRBJ2-1 | 16 | NA | TRBV5-1 | TGCGCCAGCAGCCACGGATATAGCGGGGGATACAATGAGCAGTTCTTC | CASSHGYSGGYNEQFF
NA | TRBJ1-2 | 15 | many | TRBV13 | TGTGCCAGCAGCTCTTCTCGACAGGCTAACTATGGCTACACCTTC | CASSSSRQANYGYTF
TRBD1 | TRBJ2-6 | 15 | NA | TRBV6-5 | TGTGCCAGCAGACAGGGGAGCCTTGGGAGTAACGTCCTGACTTTC | CASRQGSLGSNVLTF
TRBD2 | TRBJ2-3 | 14 | few | TRBV25-1 | TGTGCCAGCAAGGCGTCTAGCGGGAGAGATACGCAGTATTTT | CASKASSGRDTQYF